The 22 T cell receptor beta chains reported below all come from one sample, sequenced in a study of vaccination and CD4 T cells after COVID-19. The antigens these receptors bind are not known. Documented treatment: 10-day PBMC culture with coronavirus spike peptide pools or control peptides (ViraFEST assay). With the Oncomine TCR Beta short-read assay, DNA from cultured CD4+ T cells was sequenced. TCRdb analysed the PCR reads with MiXCR anew, one entry per CDR3 protein. The sample consists of 20,000 or so distinct CDR3 sequences, approximately 50% of them appearing once. The sample was cultured CD4+ T cells from blood. These receptor sequences come from a human donor with COVID-19.

This clonotype was seen only a few times. This chain joins TRBV15 and TRBJ1-4; D call uncertain. CDR3 length: 14 amino acids. Germline lookup yields CDR1 LNHNV and CDR2 YYDKDF (reference sequence). V gave up 4 bases and J gave up 4 bases, with 10 bases separating them. The CDR3: CATSIAGFNEKLFF. CDR3 nucleotide sequence: TGTGCCACCAGCATTGCGGGGTTTAATGAAAAACTGTTTTTT.

J is TRBJ2-1 and V is TRBV12-3 or TRBV12-4, with D maybe TRBD1 (6 bases). The CDR3 is 15 amino acids. Trimming stripped 0 bases from V and 4 bases from J, with 10 bases between. The CDR3 sequence is CASSLAHGQYNEQFF. DNA of the CDR3: TGTGCCAGCAGTTTAGCCCACGGACAGTACAATGAGCAGTTCTTC.

This clonotype has more than one count but fewer than ten. V and J are TRBV6-1 and TRBJ1-1; D remains ambiguous. V was shortened by 6 bases and J by 4 bases, with 12 bases between the two germline ends. CDR1 and CDR2 from the germline V gene are MNHNS and SASEGT. The CDR3 totals 13 residues. CDR3 residues: CASRSVGGTEAFF. The CDR3 region has the DNA TGTGCCAGCAGATCCGTGGGTGGCACTGAAGCTTTCTTT.

There are a few counts of this clonotype. The chain employs TRBV6-1 and TRBJ2-3, with 14 bases matching TRBD2. The CDR3 spans 16 residues. J was trimmed by 2 bases and V by 7 bases; bases with no gene match: 5. The germline V gene has CDR1 MNHNS and CDR2 SASEGT. The CDR3 coding sequence is TGTGCCAGCACCCGGACTAGCGGGGGGCCCACAGATACGCAGTATTTT. Its translation: CASTRTSGGPTDTQYF.

The sample holds one count of this clonotype. V usage is TRBV18 and J usage is TRBJ1-1, with no clear D. CDR1 and CDR2 from the germline V gene are KGHSH and LQKENI. V gave up 1 base and J gave up 1 base, with 13 bases separating them. The CDR3 covers 16 residues. The chain's CDR3 is CASSPRAAQRNTEAFF. The DNA of the CDR3 is TGTGCCAGCTCACCACGAGCAGCCCAAAGGAACACTGAAGCTTTCTTT.

The rearrangement joins TRBV11-2 to TRBJ2-4, with D uncertain. Between the trimmed V and J ends, which lost 1 base and 0 bases, there was a span of 10 bases. Looked up from germline, CDR1 is SGHAT and CDR2 is FQNNGV. The CDR3 length is 16 residues. This CDR3 reads CASSLGPGLAKNIQYF. The CDR3 nucleotides read TGTGCCAGCAGCTTAGGTCCAGGCTTAGCCAAAAACATTCAGTACTTC.

The chain recombines TRBV24-1 with TRBJ2-7, with 7 nucleotides matching TRBD1. This CDR3 spans 12 amino acids. Losses at the gene ends were 2 bases for V and 9 bases for J; bases not matched to a gene: 3. Germline lookup yields CDR1 KGHDR and CDR2 SFDVKD. CDR3 amino acids: CATSDSNRGQYF. The DNA of the CDR3 is TGTGCCACCAGTGATTCAAACAGGGGGCAGTACTTC.

Only a few counts were recorded for this clonotype. The chain links TRBV11-2 to TRBJ1-6; possibly TRBD1 for D (6 bases). The length of the CDR3 is 14 residues. With 4 bases removed from V and 7 bases from J, the gap between germline ends came to 11 bases. Germline lookup yields CDR1 SGHAT and CDR2 FQNNGV. The CDR3 is CASSSTGTNSPLHF. CDR3 bases: TGTGCCAGCAGCTCTACCGGGACAAATTCACCCCTCCACTTT.

This clonotype was seen a handful of times. This chain connects TRBV2 to TRBJ2-5; D is perhaps TRBD1 or TRBD2 (5 bases each). CDR3 length: 15 amino acids. V lost 5 bases, J lost 7 bases, and 20 bases lay in between. From germline, CDR1 is SNHLY and CDR2 FYNNEI. The CDR3 DNA reads as TGTGCCAGCAGTACCCGGACATGGCCTGCGGGGACCCAGTACTTC. This codes for CASSTRTWPAGTQYF.

The chain uses TRBV11-2 and TRBJ2-3; a weak D match, TRBD2 (5 bases). The CDR3 sequence is 13 residues long. Germline CDR1 reads SGHAT; CDR2 reads FQNNGV. Trimming stripped 7 bases from V and 11 bases from J, with 19 bases between. In DNA form, the CDR3 reads TGTGCCAGCAACACCGACGCCTACGGGGTGCAGTATTTT. Protein: CASNTDAYGVQYF.

The chain links TRBV28 to TRBJ1-5, with D possibly being TRBD1 (6 bases). This CDR3 is built from 15 residues. Germline V gives CDR1 MDHEN, CDR2 SYDVKM. Trimming left V 6 bases short and J 0 bases short, with 12 bases between. The CDR3 sequence is CASRPDRYSNQPQHF. The DNA of the CDR3 is TGTGCCAGCAGGCCTGACAGGTATAGCAATCAGCCCCAGCATTTT.

This clonotype showed up just a few times. The rearrangement joins TRBV6-1 to TRBJ1-3, with TRBD1 identical over 9 bases. CDR1 is MNHNS and CDR2 is SASEGT in the germline V gene. The CDR3 length is 17 residues. V was pared by 1 base and J by 8 bases, with 12 bases of the junction left unmatched. The CDR3, as DNA: TGTGCCAGCAGTGAAGTCGATCGGGACAGGGTGTCGGACACCATATATTTT. It yields the protein CASSEVDRDRVSDTIYF.

The chain carries TRBV19 and TRBJ1-4; D is undetermined. Looked up from germline, CDR1 is LNHDA and CDR2 is SQIVND (reference sequence). The CDR3 consists of 14 residues. The V gene lost 2 bases and the J gene lost 5 bases, with 9 bases spanning the gap. Here the CDR3 reads CASSIIQSNEKLFF. The CDR3 region has the DNA TGTGCCAGTAGTATAATCCAGTCGAATGAAAAACTGTTTTTT.

V is TRBV5-1 and J is TRBJ2-1; D possibly corresponds to TRBD1 (6 bases). The CDR3 consists of 14 residues. CDR1 and CDR2 (germline): SGHRS, YFSETQ. V lost 2 bases, J lost 7 bases, and 13 bases lay in between. This CDR3 is CASSLQGTLNEQFF. CDR3 in DNA: TGCGCCAGCAGCTTACAGGGAACCCTTAATGAGCAGTTCTTC.

The V and J genes are TRBV20-1 and TRBJ1-1; 11 bases are shared with TRBD1. CDR3 length: 14 amino acids. CDR1 is DFQATT and CDR2 is SNEGSKA in the germline V gene (reference sequence). Trimming took 4 bases from V and 5 from J; bases not matched to a gene: 6. For the CDR3, the DNA is TGCAGTGCTAATCCCGGGACAGGGGGGACTGAAGCTTTCTTT. Residues: CSANPGTGGTEAFF.

CDR3 sequence (DNA): TGTGCCAGCAGCTTTAGCGGGGGGGCCAACGAGCAGTACTTC. Protein sequence: CASSFSGGANEQYF. The chain joins TRBV7-2 to TRBJ2-7; TRBD2 matches 11 bases. The CDR3 runs to 14 residues. V trimming: 3 bases; J trimming: 5 bases; junction bases outside the gene matches: 3. Germline V gives CDR1 SGHTA, CDR2 FQGNSA. Full variable domain (rest looked up from reference TRBV7-2 and TRBJ2-7): GAGVSQSPSNKVTEKGKDVELRCDPISGHTALYWYRQSLGQGLEFLIYFQGNSAPDKSGLPSDRFSAERTGGSVSTLTIQRTQQEDSAVYLCASSFSGGANEQYFGPGTRLTVT.

The chain employs TRBV19 and TRBJ1-5, with D tentatively TRBD1 (5 bases). Per germline, CDR1 LNHDA and CDR2 SQIVND (reference sequence). There are 14 residues in the CDR3. Deletions cut 6 bases from V and 6 bases from J, with 15 bases between. CDR3 in amino acids: CASSPPAGSQPQHF. The CDR3 DNA follows: TGTGCCAGTAGCCCACCGGCAGGGAGTCAGCCCCAGCATTTT.

Only a few counts were recorded for this clonotype. V and J are TRBV5-4 and TRBJ2-3; 7 bases match TRBD1. The CDR3 length is 15 residues. Trimming took 3 bases from V and 1 from J; bases not matched to a gene: 5. Germline CDR1 SGHNT, CDR2 YYREEE (reference sequence). The CDR3 loop reads CASSSRDSRTDTQYF. The CDR3 DNA reads TGTGCCAGCAGCTCAAGGGACAGTCGCACAGATACGCAGTATTTT.

The CDR3 sequence is CASSPGTLNTGELFF. CDR3 sequence (DNA): TGTGCCAGCAGCCCCGGGACACTAAACACCGGGGAGCTGTTTTTT. This chain joins TRBV7-9 and TRBJ2-2, with TRBD1 as a possible D gene (6 bases). V was shortened by 5 bases and J by 2 bases, with 12 bases between the two germline ends. Per the germline V gene, CDR1 is SEHNR and CDR2 is FQNEAQ (reference sequence). The length of the CDR3 is 15 residues.

V usage is TRBV7-9 and J usage is TRBJ1-1; possibly TRBD1 for D (5 bases). The V gene lost 5 bases and the J gene lost 4 bases, with 17 bases spanning the gap. Germline V CDR1 and CDR2: SEHNR, FQNEAQ (reference sequence). The CDR3 runs to 15 residues. Written as DNA, the CDR3 is TGTGCCAGCAGCCCAAAGACAGATCTTTTCACTGAAGCTTTCTTT. It specifies CASSPKTDLFTEAFF. The full variable domain, rest sourced from reference TRBV7-9 and TRBJ1-1, is DTGVSQNPRHKITKRGQNVTFRCDPISEHNRLYWYRQTLGQGPEFLTYFQNEAQLEKSRLLSDRFSAERPKGSFSTLEIQRTEQGDSAMYLCASSPKTDLFTEAFFGQGTRLTVV.

The chain recombines TRBV12-3 or TRBV12-4 with TRBJ2-1, with D perhaps TRBD2 (6 bases). Trimming pared 6 bases from V and 8 bases from J, leaving 14 bases between. The CDR3 consists of 13 residues. In DNA form, the CDR3 reads TGTGCCAGCAGGAGACTAGGACTGGATGAGCAGTTCTTC. Translating it yields CASRRLGLDEQFF.

V usage is TRBV6-1 and J usage is TRBJ2-7; weak D call: TRBD2 (6 bases). This CDR3 is built from 14 residues. Germline lookup yields CDR1 MNHNS and CDR2 SASEGT. The germline V and J ends were trimmed by 7 bases and 2 bases, with 15 bases remaining between them. The chain's CDR3 is CASTPGEETYEQYF. CDR3 nucleotide sequence: TGTGCCAGCACTCCGGGAGAAGAGACCTACGAGCAGTACTTC.